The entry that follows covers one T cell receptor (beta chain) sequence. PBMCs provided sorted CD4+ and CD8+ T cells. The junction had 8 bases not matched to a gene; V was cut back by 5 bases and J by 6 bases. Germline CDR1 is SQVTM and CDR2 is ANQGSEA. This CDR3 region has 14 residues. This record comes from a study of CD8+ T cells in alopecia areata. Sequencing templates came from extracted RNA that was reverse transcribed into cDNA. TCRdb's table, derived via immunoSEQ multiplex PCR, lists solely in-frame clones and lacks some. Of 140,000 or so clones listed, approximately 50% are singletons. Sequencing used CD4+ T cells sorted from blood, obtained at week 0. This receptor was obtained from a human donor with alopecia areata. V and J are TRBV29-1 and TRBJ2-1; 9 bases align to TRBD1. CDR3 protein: CSVFRDRAANEQFF. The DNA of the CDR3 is TGCAGCGTTTTTCGGGACAGGGCTGCCAATGAGCAGTTCTTC.